One and the same sample provided the 27 T cell receptor beta chains below, sequenced in a study of CD8+ T cells in alopecia areata. The sequencing template was cDNA reverse transcribed from extracted RNA. Only in-frame clones appear in the TCRdb table, and some are missing; sequencing was by immunoSEQ multiplex PCR. The sample yields about 270,000 clones, 45% to 70% seen once. Treatment: oral pan-JAK inhibitor, 5-10 mg twice daily. The sequencing here drew on CD4+ T cells sorted from blood, taken at roughly week 53, from a patient treated with tofacitinib. The source of these receptors is a human donor with alopecia areata.

The chain is built from TRBV30 and TRBJ1-5, with 8 bases that match TRBD1. J lost 0 bases, V lost 7 bases, and 2 bases had no gene match. The CDR3 consists of 13 residues. Germline lookup yields CDR1 GTSNPN and CDR2 SVGIG (reference sequence). CDR3 DNA sequence: TGTGCCTCCGACAGGGGTAGCAATCAGCCCCAGCATTTT. Its protein product is CASDRGSNQPQHF.

This chain uses TRBV29-1 with TRBJ2-3, with 7 positions matching TRBD1. J gave up 4 bases and V 4 bases, and 17 bases lay outside the gene matches. CDR3 length: 17 amino acids. Per germline, CDR1 SQVTM and CDR2 ANQGSEA. The CDR3 bases are TGCAGCGTTGGTTTTGGGACAGCTCGCTCCCACCCAGATACGCAGTATTTT. This gives the protein CSVGFGTARSHPDTQYF.

This clone was picked up many times. The V gene is TRBV18, the J gene TRBJ2-3; 10 positions match TRBD2. V was pared by 2 bases and J by 1 base, with 0 bases of the junction left unmatched. Germline loops: CDR1 KGHSH, CDR2 LQKENI. The CDR3 is made up of 15 amino acids. DNA for the CDR3: TGTGCCAGCTCACCAGGGACTAGCGGCACAGATACGCAGTATTTT. This codes for CASSPGTSGTDTQYF.

The chain uses TRBV5-1 and TRBJ1-2; TRBD1 is a possible D gene (5 bases). CDR3 length: 15 residues. Trimming pared 4 bases from V and 3 bases from J, leaving 16 bases between. Germline values: CDR1 SGHRS, CDR2 YFSETQ. In nucleotides, the CDR3 is TGCGCCAGCAGCCTGGCAAGGGGCGCGGACTATGGCTACACCTTC. It yields the protein CASSLARGADYGYTF.

The chain recombines TRBV9 with TRBJ2-3; D perhaps matches TRBD2 (5 bases). The germline V gene encodes CDR1 SGDLS and CDR2 YYNGEE. V was trimmed by 3 bases and J by 0 bases, leaving 8 bases between them. This CDR3 contains 14 residues. CDR3 in amino acids: CASSASGSTDTQYF. CDR3 nucleotide sequence: TGTGCCAGCAGCGCCAGCGGCAGCACAGATACGCAGTATTTT.

This clone was seen a few times. Distinct nucleotide sequences in the sample also encode this CDR3. The J gene is TRBJ2-5, the V gene TRBV9; 7 positions agree with TRBD1. V lost 0 bases to trimming and J lost 5 bases; unmatched junction nucleotides: 4. Germline V CDR1 and CDR2: SGDLS, YYNGEE. This CDR3 is 14 amino acids long. CDR3 sequence: CASSVVGGAETQYF. CDR3 bases: TGTGCCAGCAGCGTAGTAGGGGGCGCGGAGACCCAGTACTTC.

The genes are TRBV5-6 and TRBJ1-5; weak D call: TRBD1 (5 bases). The V end lost 4 bases, the J end lost 5 bases, and 19 bases lay between the germline ends. CDR1 and CDR2 (germline): SGHDT, YYEEEE. The CDR3 totals 16 residues. In nucleotides, the CDR3 is TGTGCCAGCAGCCGAACCCCGGGGGGTTCTGATCAGCCCCAGCATTTT. It yields the protein CASSRTPGGSDQPQHF.

This chain connects TRBV2 to TRBJ2-2; tentatively, D is TRBD1 (5 bases). Trimming shortened V by 3 bases and J by 3 bases, and 11 bases separated the two germline ends. The germline gives CDR1 SNHLY, CDR2 FYNNEI. The CDR3 is made up of 15 amino acids. CDR3 sequence reads: CASSDSQGYTGELFF. The CDR3, as DNA: TGTGCCAGCAGTGATAGCCAGGGTTACACCGGGGAGCTGTTTTTT. Full variable domain (remainder filled in from reference TRBV2 and TRBJ2-2): EPEVTQTPSHQVTQMGQEVILRCVPISNHLYFYWYRQILGQKVEFLVSFYNNEISEKSEIFDDQFSVERPDGSNFTLKIRSTKLEDSAMYFCASSDSQGYTGELFFGEGSRLTVL.

This clone appeared once. The V call is TRBV29-1, the J call TRBJ2-1; D is undetermined. Trimming shortened V by 4 bases and J by 5 bases, and 9 bases separated the two germline ends. From germline, CDR1 is SQVTM and CDR2 ANQGSEA. This CDR3 comprises 12 residues. CDR3 in DNA: TGCAGCGTTGTGTCTCGAAACAATGAGCAGTTCTTC. The encoded protein is CSVVSRNNEQFF.

In its sample, this clone was seen a few times. The chain employs TRBV29-1 and TRBJ2-5; D call uncertain. Germline CDR1 reads SQVTM; CDR2 reads ANQGSEA. Trimming cost V 4 bases and J 10 bases, with 4 bases left between them. There are 8 residues in the CDR3. The CDR3 DNA is TGCAGCGTTGGAATCCAGTACTTC. It yields the protein CSVGIQYF.

This chain links TRBV7-3 with TRBJ2-6; D might be TRBD1 (6 bases). The germline V gene has CDR1 SGHTA and CDR2 FQGTGA. V gave up 5 bases and J gave up 1 base, with 9 bases separating them. The CDR3 length is 15 residues. CDR3 sequence (DNA): TGTGCCAGCAGCCGAACAGGGTCTGGGGCCAACGTCCTGACTTTC. As protein: CASSRTGSGANVLTF.

The chain has TRBV9 and TRBJ2-3, with unresolved D. This CDR3 spans 12 amino acids. The germline CDR1 and CDR2 sequences are SGDLS and YYNGEE. V was trimmed by 4 bases and J by 10 bases, leaving 13 bases between them. CDR3 nucleotide sequence: TGTGCCAGCAGCCCCCACACCCACTCGCAGTATTTT. This codes for CASSPHTHSQYF.

The chain joins TRBV27 to TRBJ2-7, with TRBD2 as a possible D gene (6 bases). From germline, CDR1 is MNHEY and CDR2 SMNVEV (reference sequence). Trimming cost V 3 bases and J 2 bases, with 11 bases left between them. This CDR3 region has 14 residues. CDR3 coding DNA: TGTGCCAGCAGTTTTCGATCGGGGGCCTACGAGCAGTACTTC. It is translated as CASSFRSGAYEQYF.

This clone was seen only a few times. The chain is built from TRBV5-6 and TRBJ2-5; D might be TRBD2 (6 bases). With 0 bases removed from V and 4 bases from J, the gap between germline ends came to 19 bases. Germline lookup yields CDR1 SGHDT and CDR2 YYEEEE. The CDR3 runs 17 residues. CDR3 in amino acids: CASSLVPASATGETQYF. The CDR3 DNA is TGTGCCAGCAGCTTGGTTCCGGCTAGCGCCACTGGAGAGACCCAGTACTTC. The full variable domain, rest sourced from reference TRBV5-6 and TRBJ2-5, is DAGVTQSPTHLIKTRGQQVTLRCSPKSGHDTVSWYQQALGQGPQFIFQYYEEEERQRGNFPDRFSGHQFPNYSSELNVNALLLGDSALYLCASSLVPASATGETQYFGPGTRLLVL.

The chain couples TRBV11-3 to TRBJ1-1; D is uncertain. Germline V gives CDR1 SGHNT, CDR2 YENEEA. V was trimmed by 2 bases and J by 1 base, leaving 5 bases between them. This CDR3 is 13 amino acids long. This CDR3 is CASSLTGNTEAFF. Here the CDR3 DNA reads TGTGCCAGCAGCTTAACGGGGAACACTGAAGCTTTCTTT.

This clone was seen a few times. A junction boundary mismatches the germline segment, possibly from a read error. The rearrangement links TRBV7-7 to TRBJ2-5, with D unresolved. The CDR3 runs to 13 residues. Germline loops: CDR1 SSHAT, CDR2 FNYEAQ (reference sequence). CDR3 loop: CASSIDLGETQYF. Written as DNA, the CDR3 is TGTGCTAGCAGCATCGACCTGGGAGAGACCCAGTACTTC.

The chain recombines TRBV9 with TRBJ1-2; 9 nucleotides align to TRBD1. Germline assignment: CDR1 SGDLS and CDR2 YYNGEE. The CDR3 is 15 residues long. V trimming: 2 bases; J trimming: 4 bases; junction bases outside the gene matches: 6. This CDR3 is CASSVRDRASYGYTF. CDR3 DNA: TGTGCCAGCAGCGTGCGGGACAGGGCATCCTATGGCTACACCTTC. The full variable domain, rest sourced from reference TRBV9 and TRBJ1-2, is DSGVTQTPKHLITATGQRVTLRCSPRSGDLSVYWYQQSLDQGLQFLIQYYNGEERAKGNILERFSAQQFPDLHSELNLSSLELGDSALYFCASSVRDRASYGYTFGSGTRLTVV.

The chain is built from TRBV4-3 and TRBJ1-1, with D tentatively TRBD1 (5 bases). The germline gives CDR1 LGHNA, CDR2 YSLEER. The CDR3 length is 13 residues. V lost 2 bases, J lost 7 bases, and 11 bases lay in between. This CDR3 reads CASSQNAGGEAFF. In nucleotides, the CDR3 is TGCGCCAGCAGCCAAAATGCGGGGGGTGAAGCTTTCTTT.

This chain uses TRBV30 with TRBJ1-1; TRBD1 matches 7 bases. CDR3 size: 11 residues. J lost 13 bases, V lost 5 bases, and 10 bases had no gene match. Per the germline V gene, CDR1 is GTSNPN and CDR2 is SVGIG (reference sequence). CDR3 DNA sequence: TGTGCCTGGCATAGGGGGACAGTGGGTTTCTTT. This sequence encodes CAWHRGTVGFF.

This clone was counted only a few times. This chain connects TRBV19 to TRBJ1-5; 8 bases fit TRBD1. This CDR3 has 14 amino acids. V dropped 4 bases and J dropped 6; count of bases not matched to a gene: 5. Germline-derived CDR1 and CDR2 are LNHDA and SQIVND (reference sequence). The CDR3 loop reads CASSTQGAAQPQHF. The CDR3 DNA reads as TGTGCCAGTAGTACGCAGGGGGCAGCTCAGCCCCAGCATTTT. The full variable domain, rest sourced from reference TRBV19 and TRBJ1-5, is DGGITQSPKYLFRKEGQNVTLSCEQNLNHDAMYWYRQDPGQGLRLIYYSQIVNDFQKGDIAEGYSVSREKKESFPLTVTSAQKNPTAFYLCASSTQGAAQPQHFGDGTRLSIL.

V gene TRBV12-5 combines with J gene TRBJ1-5, with D possibly being TRBD1 (6 bases). Germline V gene data show CDR1 as LGHNT and CDR2 as FRNRAP. The CDR3 spans 13 residues. CDR3 loop: CAVGGRGNQPQHF. The DNA for the CDR3 is TGTGCGGTGGGGGGGCGCGGAAATCAGCCCCAGCATTTT.

This chain joins TRBV4-3 and TRBJ1-3; D ambiguous. Trimming cost V 1 base and J 0 bases, with 16 bases left between them. CDR3 length: 18 residues. Germline values: CDR1 LGHNA, CDR2 YSLEER. Written as DNA, the CDR3 is TGCGCCAGCAGCCAAGGAGGGCGAGGCCGGGGCTCTGGAAACACCATATATTTT. Translating gives CASSQGGRGRGSGNTIYF.

The rearrangement uses TRBV7-8 and TRBJ2-5, with D perhaps being TRBD1 or TRBD2 (5 bases each). Germline V gene sequence: CDR1 SGHVS, CDR2 FQNEAQ. The CDR3 length is 15 residues. V was cut by 3 bases and J by 4 bases, with 15 bases left in between. The CDR3 region is CASSFGTMGPETQYF. CDR3 bases: TGTGCCAGCAGCTTCGGGACCATGGGCCCAGAGACCCAGTACTTC.

The chain carries TRBV7-9 and TRBJ2-3, with 7 bases aligning to TRBD2. In germline, CDR1 is SEHNR, CDR2 FQNEAQ (reference sequence). Trimming removed 1 base from V and 2 bases from J; junction bases left unmatched: 6. The CDR3 extends over 16 amino acids. CDR3 loop: CASSLVTGGSTDTQYF. CDR3 nucleotide sequence: TGTGCCAGCAGCTTAGTTACGGGGGGATCCACAGATACGCAGTATTTT.

The chain combines TRBV12-5 with TRBJ2-7, with 7 positions matching TRBD1. The J segment lost 1 base and the V segment lost 7 bases, leaving 7 bases of the junction unmatched. Germline V gene lookup returns CDR1 LGHNT and CDR2 FRNRAP. The CDR3 has 14 amino acids. DNA for the CDR3: TGTGCTAGTGCCCGACAGGGTTCGTCCTACGAGCAGTACTTC. This codes for CASARQGSSYEQYF.

This rearrangement joins TRBV5-1 to TRBJ1-1, with 8 bases fitting TRBD1. The CDR3 totals 12 residues. Germline lookup yields CDR1 SGHRS and CDR2 YFSETQ. V was clipped by 2 bases and J by 6 bases; unmatched bases: 0. Here the CDR3 reads CASSLQGAEAFF. The CDR3 DNA sequence: TGCGCCAGCAGCTTACAGGGGGCTGAAGCTTTCTTT.

This clone appeared a single time. This chain links TRBV4-2 with TRBJ2-1; TRBD2 aligns across 9 bases. The germline CDR1 and CDR2 sequences are LGHNA and YNFKEQ. The trim removed 2 bases at V and 7 bases at J, leaving 6 bases unmatched. The CDR3 is made up of 15 amino acids. For the CDR3, the DNA is TGTGCCAGCAGCCAATGGGCGGGGGGGCCGAATGAGCAGTTCTTC. It translates to CASSQWAGGPNEQFF.